This paragraph covers one TCR beta chain sequence. Antigen specificity is unknown. Blood draws occurred at baseline, cycle 4 day 1, and cycle 7 day 1. The assay was immunoSEQ multiplex PCR, and TCRdb's table has in-frame clones only and misses some. The repertoire holds over 95,000 clones, with roughly 91% as singletons. These data belong to a study of OX40 agonist ivuxolimab in advanced cancers. General study findings and limits: The study found that CD8+ T cells averaged more expanded clones than CD4+. Expanded peripheral T-cell antigen specificity went undetermined. Clones of CD4+ and CD8+ blood T cells grew by week 6 at doses of 0.1 to 3.0 mg/kg.

Germline V gene lookup returns CDR1 SGDLS and CDR2 YYNGEE. This CDR3 is built from 15 residues. Trimming took 4 bases from V and 5 from J; bases not matched to a gene: 6. The TCR originated in an adult with an advanced solid tumor such as melanoma, head and neck, liver or kidney cancer. This specimen consisted of CD4+ or CD8+ T cells sorted from blood, obtained in a trial of the OX40 agonist ivuxolimab. The rearrangement links TRBV9 to TRBJ2-1, with 10 bases fitting TRBD2. DNA of the CDR3: TGTGCCAGCAGCCAGACTAGCGGGTTGAACAATGAGCAGTTCTTC. Translation: CASSQTSGLNNEQFF.